A single TCR beta chain is shown here with its context. Authors' processing steps: Quantification of nucleated cells was approximated via reference gene primer amplification. Clones were read by immunoSEQ multiplex PCR, and TCRdb kept only the in-frame ones, dropping some. V, J and clone size were drawn from that table, and D and trimming were deduced from the DNA. The sample yields 130,000 to 150,000 clones, approximately 82% seen once. This record belongs to a study of blood T cell repertoires in COVID-19. Looking at the study overall: COVID-19 samples from acute and convalescent phases originated in the United States, Italy and Spain. Sample material is recorded as cDNA or gDNA derived from T cells, B-cell-depleted T cells, or PBMCs.

CDR3 length equals 15 residues. Germline V gene sequence: CDR1 SNHLY, CDR2 FYNNEI. V dropped 6 bases and J dropped 4; count of bases not matched to a gene: 9. This receptor was identified in a human donor with acute or convalescent COVID-19. The donor label of this sample is uncertain. This chain joins TRBV2 and TRBJ2-3, with 8 bases fitting TRBD2. The sample comprised peripheral blood. CDR3 amino acids: CASSASGGVADTQYF. CDR3 bases: TGTGCCAGCAGCGCCAGCGGGGGCGTCGCAGATACGCAGTATTTT.